This entry lists 15 T cell receptor beta chains sequenced from one sample in a study of blood T cell repertoires in COVID-19. Here immunoSEQ multiplex PCR was the method, and the copy in TCRdb shows in-frame clones only, minus some. The sample lists 150,000 or so clones, almost 85% occurring once. The specimen was peripheral blood. The receptors come from a man younger than 35 with active or convalescent COVID-19.

The rearrangement uses TRBV11-3 and TRBJ2-5; 8 nucleotides agree with TRBD2. Germline V gene sequence: CDR1 SGHNT, CDR2 YENEEA. The CDR3 contains 15 residues. With 5 bases clipped from V and 1 base from J, the junction kept 6 bases outside the gene matches. The CDR3 spells CASSRRGGIQETQYF. In nucleotides, the CDR3 is TGTGCCAGCAGCCGCCGGGGGGGAATCCAAGAGACCCAGTACTTC.

The chain has TRBV19 and TRBJ2-7, with D perhaps TRBD1 (6 bases). Germline V gives CDR1 LNHDA, CDR2 SQIVND (reference sequence). Trimming removed 1 base from V and 2 bases from J, with 12 bases in between. The CDR3 covers 15 residues. The CDR3, as DNA: TGTGCCAGTAGTATAGCCGGACAGATTCCCTACGAGCAGTACTTC. It specifies CASSIAGQIPYEQYF.

This sequence joins TRBV30 and TRBJ2-7, with unresolved D. Germline assignment: CDR1 GTSNPN and CDR2 SVGIG (reference sequence). V gave up 1 base and J gave up 3 bases, with 7 bases separating them. The CDR3 covers 12 residues. The CDR3 DNA follows: TGTGCCTGGAGTGGGTCAGACTACGAGCAGTACTTC. Amino acids: CAWSGSDYEQYF.

The chain recombines TRBV5-1 with TRBJ2-1; 11 bases match TRBD2. Per germline, CDR1 SGHRS and CDR2 YFSETQ. V lost 2 bases to trimming and J lost 4 bases; unmatched junction nucleotides: 5. This CDR3 is 16 amino acids long. This chain's CDR3 is CASSFSLAGAYNEQFF. The CDR3 region has the DNA TGCGCCAGCAGCTTCTCACTAGCGGGGGCATACAATGAGCAGTTCTTC.

V gene TRBV9 combines with J gene TRBJ1-2, with 7 nucleotides matching TRBD1. The CDR3 is 13 amino acids. Germline V gene sequence: CDR1 SGDLS, CDR2 YYNGEE. V lost 7 bases and J lost 2; bases outside the gene matches: 5. CDR3 region: CASSQGGNYGYTF. In DNA, the CDR3 is TGTGCCAGCTCCCAGGGGGGAAACTATGGCTACACCTTC.

This chain uses TRBV4-1 with TRBJ2-2; D remains ambiguous. Trimming removed 4 bases at V and 8 bases at J, with 8 bases between. CDR1 and CDR2 from the germline V gene are MGHRA and YSYEKL. The CDR3 loop spans 12 amino acids. CDR3 amino acids: CASSPRTGELFF. The CDR3 nucleotides read TGCGCCAGCAGCCCCAGAACGGGGGAGCTGTTTTTT.

This clone was seen a single time. The chain has TRBV7-3 and TRBJ2-6; 9 bases line up with TRBD1. Germline loops: CDR1 SGHTA, CDR2 FQGTGA. The V and J ends lost 4 bases and 0 bases, in that order; junction bases with no gene match: 4. The CDR3 totals 17 residues. CDR3 in DNA: TGTGCCAGCAGCTCCGGACAGGGGTTCTCTGGGGCCAACGTCCTGACTTTC. Amino acid sequence: CASSSGQGFSGANVLTF.

The chain is built from TRBV5-8 and TRBJ2-5; D is uncertain. Germline lookup yields CDR1 SGHTS and CDR2 YDEGEE. The CDR3 is made up of 13 amino acids. Trimming left V 1 base short and J 1 base short, with 5 bases between. CDR3 protein: CASSLQIQETQYF. Here the CDR3 DNA reads TGTGCCAGCAGCTTGCAGATCCAAGAGACCCAGTACTTC.

This clone has a handful of counts. The J gene is TRBJ1-1, the V gene TRBV19; 7 nucleotides line up with TRBD1. The V segment lost 9 bases and the J segment 1 base; nucleotides outside the gene matches: 8. Germline V gene lookup returns CDR1 LNHDA and CDR2 SQIVND (reference sequence). This CDR3 contains 14 residues. CDR3 residues: CASSEGQANTEAFF. The DNA of the CDR3 is TGTGCCAGCTCCGAAGGACAGGCGAACACTGAAGCTTTCTTT.

As DNA, the CDR3 is TGTGCCAGCAGCTTAGTACCGGTCCAGAAGCGCGATGGCTACACCTTC. Residues: CASSLVPVQKRDGYTF. The rearrangement joins TRBV7-8 to TRBJ1-2; D is ambiguous. In germline, CDR1 is SGHVS, CDR2 FQNEAQ. Trimming removed 1 base from V and 6 bases from J, with 18 bases in between. There are 16 residues in the CDR3.

This chain connects TRBV7-8 to TRBJ1-4, with TRBD1 matching over 9 bases. Germline CDR1 SGHVS, CDR2 FQNEAQ. The V segment lost 5 bases and the J segment 7 bases; nucleotides outside the gene matches: 5. The CDR3 covers 14 residues. The CDR3 DNA sequence: TGTGCCAGCAGCCCGAGACAGGGGGGTGAAAAACTGTTTTTT. Translating it yields CASSPRQGGEKLFF.

The chain uses TRBV19 and TRBJ2-7; 8 bases are shared with TRBD1. Trimming at V came to 5 bases and at J to 7 bases, leaving 10 bases not matched to a gene. This CDR3 has 14 amino acids. Germline CDR1 LNHDA, CDR2 SQIVND (reference sequence). The CDR3 sequence is CASSLTGAKGEQYF. CDR3 coding DNA: TGTGCCAGTAGTTTGACAGGGGCCAAGGGGGAGCAGTACTTC. Complete variable domain (other parts from reference TRBV19 and TRBJ2-7): DGGITQSPKYLFRKEGQNVTLSCEQNLNHDAMYWYRQDPGQGLRLIYYSQIVNDFQKGDIAEGYSVSREKKESFPLTVTSAQKNPTAFYLCASSLTGAKGEQYFGPGTRLTVT.

The V gene is TRBV9, the J gene TRBJ2-2, with D possibly TRBD2 on 6 matching bases. CDR3 size: 15 residues. With 4 bases removed from V and 7 bases from J, the gap between germline ends came to 17 bases. The V gene's germline CDR1 is SGDLS and CDR2 YYNGEE. The CDR3 spells CASSTLGEVGGELFF. The CDR3 nucleotides are TGTGCCAGCAGCACCCTCGGGGAGGTCGGCGGGGAGCTGTTTTTT.

This clone was counted only a few times. This sequence joins TRBV21-1 and TRBJ2-5; TRBD1 is the table's D call, not checked against the DNA. TRBV21-1 is a known pseudogene. The CDR3 loop spans 15 amino acids. Written as DNA, the CDR3 is TGTGCCAGCAGGCCTTTCGGACACCTCCAAGAGACCCAGTACTTC. It encodes CASRPFGHLQETQYF.

The sample holds a few counts of this clone. The chain joins TRBV5-1 to TRBJ2-4, with TRBD2 matching 14 bases. V dropped 4 bases and J dropped 2; count of bases not matched to a gene: 8. This CDR3 contains 18 residues. Germline values: CDR1 SGHRS, CDR2 YFSETQ. CDR3 bases: TGCGCCAGCAGCCCCGGGACTAGCGGGAGCAAGTCCAAAAACATTCAGTACTTC. It specifies CASSPGTSGSKSKNIQYF. Full variable domain (remainder filled in from reference TRBV5-1 and TRBJ2-4): KAGVTQTPRYLIKTRGQQVTLSCSPISGHRSVSWYQQTPGQGLQFLFEYFSETQRNKGNFPGRFSGRQFSNSRSEMNVSTLELGDSALYLCASSPGTSGSKSKNIQYFGAGTRLSVL.